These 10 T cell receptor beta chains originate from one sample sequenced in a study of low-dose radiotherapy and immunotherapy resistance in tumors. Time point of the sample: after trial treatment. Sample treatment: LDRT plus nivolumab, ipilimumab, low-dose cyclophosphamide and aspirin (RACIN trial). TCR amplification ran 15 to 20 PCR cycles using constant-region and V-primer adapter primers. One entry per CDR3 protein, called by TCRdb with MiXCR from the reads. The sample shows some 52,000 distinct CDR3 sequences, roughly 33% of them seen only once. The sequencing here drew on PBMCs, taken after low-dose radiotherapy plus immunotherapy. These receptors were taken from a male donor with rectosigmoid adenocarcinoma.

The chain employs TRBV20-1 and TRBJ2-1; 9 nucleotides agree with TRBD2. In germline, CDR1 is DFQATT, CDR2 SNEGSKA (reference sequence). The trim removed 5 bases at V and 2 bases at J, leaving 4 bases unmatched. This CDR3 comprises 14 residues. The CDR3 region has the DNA TGCAGTGCTGAGCTAGCGGGACCCTACAATGAGCAGTTCTTC. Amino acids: CSAELAGPYNEQFF.

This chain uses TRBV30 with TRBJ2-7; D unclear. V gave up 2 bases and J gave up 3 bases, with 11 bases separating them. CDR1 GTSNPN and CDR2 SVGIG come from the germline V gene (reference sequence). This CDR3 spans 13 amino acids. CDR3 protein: CAWSRRRVYEQYF. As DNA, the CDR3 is TGTGCCTGGAGTCGTCGACGGGTCTACGAGCAGTACTTC.

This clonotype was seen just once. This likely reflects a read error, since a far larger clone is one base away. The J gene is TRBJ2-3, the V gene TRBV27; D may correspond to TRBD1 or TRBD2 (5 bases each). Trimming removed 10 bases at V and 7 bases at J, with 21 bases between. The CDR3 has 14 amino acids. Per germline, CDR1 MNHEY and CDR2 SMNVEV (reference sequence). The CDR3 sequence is CAIRDQRAPYTQYF. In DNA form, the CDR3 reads TGTGCCATCAGGGACCAGAGGGCCCCATATACGCAGTATTTT.

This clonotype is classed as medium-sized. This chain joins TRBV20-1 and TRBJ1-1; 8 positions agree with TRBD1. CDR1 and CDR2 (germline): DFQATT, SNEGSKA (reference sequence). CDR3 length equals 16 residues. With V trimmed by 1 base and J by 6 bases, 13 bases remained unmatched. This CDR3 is CSARAADRERSAEAFF. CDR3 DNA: TGCAGTGCTAGAGCCGCGGACAGGGAAAGAAGCGCTGAAGCTTTCTTT.

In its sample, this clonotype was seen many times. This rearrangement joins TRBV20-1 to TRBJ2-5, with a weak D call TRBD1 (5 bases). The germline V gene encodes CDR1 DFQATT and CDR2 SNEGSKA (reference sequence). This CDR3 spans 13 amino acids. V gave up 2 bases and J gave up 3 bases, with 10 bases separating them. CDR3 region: CSARLAGKETQYF. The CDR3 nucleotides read TGCAGTGCTAGACTGGCAGGGAAAGAGACCCAGTACTTC.

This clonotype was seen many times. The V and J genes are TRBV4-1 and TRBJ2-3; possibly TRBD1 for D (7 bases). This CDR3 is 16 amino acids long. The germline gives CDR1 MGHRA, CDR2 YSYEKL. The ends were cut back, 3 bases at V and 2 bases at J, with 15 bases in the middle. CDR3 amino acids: CASSQAARGATDTQYF. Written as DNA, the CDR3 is TGCGCCAGCAGCCAGGCGGCCAGGGGGGCCACAGATACGCAGTATTTT.

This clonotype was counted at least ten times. For the CDR3, the DNA is TGTGCCAGCAGCTTACGGCGCTGGAACACTGAAGCTTTCTTT. This translates into CASSLRRWNTEAFF. V gene TRBV7-2 combines with J gene TRBJ1-1, with D unclear. The length of the CDR3 is 14 residues. CDR1 is SGHTA and CDR2 is FQGNSA in the germline V gene. Trimming took off 2 bases at V and 1 base at J, with 8 bases between the two ends.

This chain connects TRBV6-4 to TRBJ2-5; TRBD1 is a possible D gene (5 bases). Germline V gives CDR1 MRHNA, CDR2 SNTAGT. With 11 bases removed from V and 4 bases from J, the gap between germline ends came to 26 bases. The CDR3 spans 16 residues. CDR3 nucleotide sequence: TGTGCCTGTCACCTCCGAGACAGATTTCCAAGAGAGACCCAGTACTTC. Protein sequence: CACHLRDRFPRETQYF.

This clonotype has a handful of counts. The CDR3 DNA is TGTGCCTGGAGGGACCTAGCGGAGACCCAGTACTTC. This codes for CAWRDLAETQYF. The chain recombines TRBV30 with TRBJ2-5; possibly TRBD2 for D (6 bases). V was cut by 3 bases and J by 5 bases, with 10 bases left in between. Germline V gives CDR1 GTSNPN, CDR2 SVGIG (reference sequence). This CDR3 has 12 amino acids.

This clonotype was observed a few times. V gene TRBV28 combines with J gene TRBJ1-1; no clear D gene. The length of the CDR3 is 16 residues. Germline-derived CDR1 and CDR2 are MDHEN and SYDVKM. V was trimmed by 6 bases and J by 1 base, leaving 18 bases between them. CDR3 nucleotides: TGTGCCAGCAGGCCCAATTTGGCTAACGCGAACACTGAAGCTTTCTTT. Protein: CASRPNLANANTEAFF.